This T cell receptor (beta chain) was sequenced for a study of monozygotic twins with inflammatory bowel disease. General study findings and limits: The inverse Simpson measure of TCRbeta diversity was lower in IBD patients than in healthy co-twins.

Of note for this clonotype: Its antigen is still unknown.

Every TCR library used approximately 3,200 ng of total RNA. No DNA is given; TCRdb re-called the 5' RACE reads and lists each CDR3 protein once. Its listing shows around 200,000 distinct CDR3 sequences. Germline values: CDR1 KGHDR, CDR2 SFDVKD. The CDR3 has 16 amino acids. The V and J genes are TRBV24-1 and TRBJ2-3; TCRdb names TRBD1, which stays unverified in the absence of DNA. Sequenced: blood. This TCR derives from a human donor with ulcerative colitis or Crohn's disease, or a healthy co-twin of an affected twin (not recorded which). The CDR3 reads CATSDFGRTGTDTQYF.